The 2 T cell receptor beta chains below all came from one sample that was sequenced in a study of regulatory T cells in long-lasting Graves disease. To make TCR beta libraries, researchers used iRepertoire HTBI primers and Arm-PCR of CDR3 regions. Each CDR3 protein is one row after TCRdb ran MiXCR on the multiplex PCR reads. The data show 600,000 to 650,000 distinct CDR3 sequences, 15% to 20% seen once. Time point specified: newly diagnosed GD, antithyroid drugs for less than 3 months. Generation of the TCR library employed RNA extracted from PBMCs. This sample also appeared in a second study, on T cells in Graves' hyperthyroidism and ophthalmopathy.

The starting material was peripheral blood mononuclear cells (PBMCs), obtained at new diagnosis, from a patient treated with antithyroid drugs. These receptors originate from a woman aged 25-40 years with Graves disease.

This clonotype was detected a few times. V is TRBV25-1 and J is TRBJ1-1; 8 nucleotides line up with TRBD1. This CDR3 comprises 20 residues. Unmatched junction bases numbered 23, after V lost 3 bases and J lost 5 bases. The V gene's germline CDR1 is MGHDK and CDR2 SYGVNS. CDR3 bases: TGTGCCAGCAGTGATAGCTCCATCGGTTATTGGACAGGGCGTCGGACTGAAGCTTTCTTT. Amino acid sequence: CASSDSSIGYWTGRRTEAFF.

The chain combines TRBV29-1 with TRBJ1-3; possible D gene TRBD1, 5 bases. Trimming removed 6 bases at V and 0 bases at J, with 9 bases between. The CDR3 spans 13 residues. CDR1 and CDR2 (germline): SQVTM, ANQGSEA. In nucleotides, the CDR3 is TGCAGCGTCGAGACAGCCTCTGGAAACACCATATATTTT. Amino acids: CSVETASGNTIYF.